This T cell receptor beta chain comes out of a study of T-cell memory formation after mild COVID-19. TCRdb reprocessed the 5' RACE reads via MiXCR and lists one record per CDR3 protein. This table holds 200,000 to 300,000 distinct CDR3 sequences, roughly 14% found once. Study-level findings and limits: The second-wave clones peaking on day 37 were not confirmed as SARS-CoV-2-specific. Detection of some responders pre-infection suggested pre-existing cross-reactive memory T cells participated. Among contracting clones, CD4+ were mainly CM/EM and CD8+ enriched in EMRA.

As regards this clonotype: Its antigen is as yet unknown.

CDR3 size: 14 residues. V was shortened by 2 bases and J by 7 bases, with 14 bases between the two germline ends. The germline CDR1 and CDR2 sequences are LGHDT and YNNKEL (reference sequence). The chain has TRBV3-1 and TRBJ1-2; no definite D call. The clonotype originates from an adult woman who had mild COVID-19 (a few samples of this study predate the infection). Cell type and time point are not known. The specimen sequenced was PBMCs or a T cell subset sorted from them (not recorded which). DNA for the CDR3: TGTGCCAGCAGCCAACGGGGTCCGGTGGCTGGCTACACCTTC. Amino acid sequence: CASSQRGPVAGYTF.